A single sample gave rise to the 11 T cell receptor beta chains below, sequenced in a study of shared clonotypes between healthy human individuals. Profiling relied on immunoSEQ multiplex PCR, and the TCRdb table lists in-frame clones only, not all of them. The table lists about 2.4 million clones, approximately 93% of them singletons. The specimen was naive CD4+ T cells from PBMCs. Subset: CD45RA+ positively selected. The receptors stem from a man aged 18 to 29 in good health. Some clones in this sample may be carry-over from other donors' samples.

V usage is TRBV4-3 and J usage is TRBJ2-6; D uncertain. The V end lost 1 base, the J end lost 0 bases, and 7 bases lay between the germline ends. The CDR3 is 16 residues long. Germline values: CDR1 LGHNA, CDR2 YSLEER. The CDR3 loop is CASSQVARSGANVLTF. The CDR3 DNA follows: TGCGCCAGCAGCCAAGTGGCGCGCTCTGGGGCCAACGTCCTGACTTTC.

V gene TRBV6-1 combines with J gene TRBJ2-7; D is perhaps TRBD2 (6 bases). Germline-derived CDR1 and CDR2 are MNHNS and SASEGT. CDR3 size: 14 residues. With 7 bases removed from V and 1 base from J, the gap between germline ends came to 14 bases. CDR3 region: CASTDFGGSYEQYF. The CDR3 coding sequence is TGTGCCAGCACCGACTTTGGGGGGTCCTACGAGCAGTACTTC.

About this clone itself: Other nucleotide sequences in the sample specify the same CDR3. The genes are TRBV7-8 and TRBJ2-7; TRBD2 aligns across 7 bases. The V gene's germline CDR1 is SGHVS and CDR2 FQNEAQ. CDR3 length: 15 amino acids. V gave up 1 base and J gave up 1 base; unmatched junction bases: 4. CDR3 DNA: TGTGCCAGCAGCTTAGTGGGGGGAGGGTCCTACGAGCAGTACTTC. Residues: CASSLVGGGSYEQYF.

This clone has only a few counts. The CDR3 here is CSVNRANTEAFF. In nucleotides, the CDR3 is TGCAGCGTTAACAGGGCGAACACTGAAGCTTTCTTT. V usage is TRBV29-1 and J usage is TRBJ1-1, with D possibly being TRBD1 (6 bases). Germline CDR1 and CDR2: SQVTM and ANQGSEA. CDR3 length: 12 residues. The V end lost 5 bases, the J end lost 1 base, and 8 bases lay between the germline ends.

DNA for the CDR3: TGTGCCAGCAGTAAGGACGTATACAGCACCGGAAACACCATATATTTT. This gives the protein CASSKDVYSTGNTIYF. The chain couples TRBV27 to TRBJ1-3; D unresolved. With 5 bases removed from V and 4 bases from J, the gap between germline ends came to 18 bases. CDR1 MNHEY and CDR2 SMNVEV come from the germline V gene (reference sequence). The CDR3 spans 16 residues.

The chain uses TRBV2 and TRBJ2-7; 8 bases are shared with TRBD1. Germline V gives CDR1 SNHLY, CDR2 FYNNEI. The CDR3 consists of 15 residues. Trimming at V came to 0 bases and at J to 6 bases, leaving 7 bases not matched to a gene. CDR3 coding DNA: TGTGCCAGCAGTGAAGCGGACAGGGTAAAGCGCGAGCAGTACTTC. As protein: CASSEADRVKREQYF.

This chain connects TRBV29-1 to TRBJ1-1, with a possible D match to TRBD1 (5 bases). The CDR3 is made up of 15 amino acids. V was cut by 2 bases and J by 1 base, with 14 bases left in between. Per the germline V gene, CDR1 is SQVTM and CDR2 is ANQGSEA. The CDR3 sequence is CSVEHLLDRNTEAFF. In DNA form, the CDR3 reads TGCAGCGTTGAACACCTGCTCGACAGGAACACTGAAGCTTTCTTT.

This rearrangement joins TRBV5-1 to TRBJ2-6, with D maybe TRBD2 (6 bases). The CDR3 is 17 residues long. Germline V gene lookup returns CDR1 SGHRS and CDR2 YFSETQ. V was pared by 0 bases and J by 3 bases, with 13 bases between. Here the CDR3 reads CASSLADGGVGANVLTF. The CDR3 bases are TGCGCCAGCAGCTTGGCCGACGGGGGAGTTGGGGCCAACGTCCTGACTTTC. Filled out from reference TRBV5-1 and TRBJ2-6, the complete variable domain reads KAGVTQTPRYLIKTRGQQVTLSCSPISGHRSVSWYQQTPGQGLQFLFEYFSETQRNKGNFPGRFSGRQFSNSRSEMNVSTLELGDSALYLCASSLADGGVGANVLTFGAGSRLTVL.

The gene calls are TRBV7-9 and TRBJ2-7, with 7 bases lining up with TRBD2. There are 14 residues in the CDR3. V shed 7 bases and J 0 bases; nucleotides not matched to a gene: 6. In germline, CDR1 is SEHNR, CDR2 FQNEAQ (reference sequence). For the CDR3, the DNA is TGTGCCAGCAAACTCTCTAGCGGCTCCTACGAGCAGTACTTC. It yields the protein CASKLSSGSYEQYF.

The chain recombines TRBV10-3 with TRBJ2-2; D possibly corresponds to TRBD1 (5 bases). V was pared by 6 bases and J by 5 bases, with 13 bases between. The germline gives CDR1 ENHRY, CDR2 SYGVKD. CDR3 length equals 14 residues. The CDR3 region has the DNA TGTGCCATCAGCTCAATAACAGGAACCGGGGAGCTGTTTTTT. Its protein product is CAISSITGTGELFF.

The CDR3 DNA follows: TGTGCCAGCAGCCCCCCCGGGGGAAGGGGGCTTCCCTACGAGCAGTACTTC. It encodes CASSPPGGRGLPYEQYF. J is TRBJ2-7 and V is TRBV27, with D tentatively TRBD1 (7 bases). The CDR3 is 17 residues long. V was cut by 6 bases and J by 2 bases, with 23 bases left in between. In germline, CDR1 is MNHEY, CDR2 SMNVEV (reference sequence).